These 23 T cell receptor beta chains originate from one sample sequenced in a study of human thymus T cells. Clones were sequenced by immunoSEQ multiplex PCR, and TCRdb holds only the in-frame ones, with some missing. The data contain approximately 71,000 clones, roughly 94% of them singletons. Obtained as resections during corrective heart surgery, the thymus tissue was then studied. The sequenced material came from thymus tissue. The source of these receptors is a girl under two years old with a congenital heart defect but otherwise immunologically healthy.

The sample holds a few counts of this clone. V is TRBV25-1 and J is TRBJ2-7; a possible D gene is TRBD1 (6 bases). Trimming stripped 3 bases from V and 0 bases from J, with 12 bases between. The CDR3 totals 15 residues. The germline V gene encodes CDR1 MGHDK and CDR2 SYGVNS. CDR3 sequence: CASSEPGTLSYEQYF. DNA of the CDR3: TGTGCCAGCAGTGAGCCCGGGACACTCTCCTACGAGCAGTACTTC.

The chain recombines TRBV7-9 with TRBJ2-1; D is perhaps TRBD1 (6 bases). The CDR3 is made up of 14 amino acids. V dropped 4 bases and J dropped 5 bases, with 12 bases sitting between them. Germline-derived CDR1 and CDR2 are SEHNR and FQNEAQ (reference sequence). The CDR3 loop reads CASSSGQFNNEQFF. The CDR3 nucleotides read TGTGCCAGCAGCTCCGGACAGTTTAACAATGAGCAGTTCTTC. Based on the CDR3 plus reference TRBV7-9 and TRBJ2-1, the full variable domain is DTGVSQNPRHKITKRGQNVTFRCDPISEHNRLYWYRQTLGQGPEFLTYFQNEAQLEKSRLLSDRFSAERPKGSFSTLEIQRTEQGDSAMYLCASSSGQFNNEQFFGPGTRLTVL.

This chain connects TRBV5-1 to TRBJ2-5, with TRBD2 matching over 7 bases. Germline CDR1 reads SGHRS; CDR2 reads YFSETQ. The CDR3 runs to 15 residues. V was clipped by 0 bases and J by 6 bases; unmatched bases: 8. This CDR3 is CASSLGPREGKTQYF. CDR3 in DNA: TGCGCCAGCAGCTTGGGTCCCAGGGAGGGAAAGACCCAGTACTTC.

The CDR3 nucleotides read TGTGCCAGCAGCCGTGGGGGCCTGACAATGAACACCGGGGAGCTGTTTTTT. It codes for CASSRGGLTMNTGELFF. This chain links TRBV7-2 with TRBJ2-2, with D maybe TRBD1 (6 bases). Trimming left V 5 bases short and J 1 base short, with 17 bases between. The CDR3 loop spans 17 amino acids. Germline V gene sequence: CDR1 SGHTA, CDR2 FQGNSA.

The chain recombines TRBV6-6 with TRBJ1-1; tentatively, D is TRBD1 (6 bases). CDR1 is MNHNY and CDR2 is SVGAGI in the germline V gene (reference sequence). Trimming pared 0 bases from V and 5 bases from J, leaving 13 bases between. The CDR3 has 15 amino acids. Written as DNA, the CDR3 is TGTGCCAGCAGTTACTCGAGGGGGGCGGATACTGAAGCTTTCTTT. This codes for CASSYSRGADTEAFF.

The V call is TRBV4-1, the J call TRBJ2-2, with 10 bases aligning to TRBD2. Losses at the gene ends were 3 bases for V and 5 bases for J; bases not matched to a gene: 12. Germline CDR1 reads MGHRA; CDR2 reads YSYEKL. The CDR3 consists of 18 residues. As DNA, the CDR3 is TGCGCCAGCAGCCAGTTAGTGGAGCGGGAGGGGTCGACCGGGGAGCTGTTTTTT. Translating it yields CASSQLVEREGSTGELFF.

This rearrangement joins TRBV7-2 to TRBJ2-7; D is tentatively TRBD1 or TRBD2 (5 bases each). This CDR3 spans 15 amino acids. V lost 5 bases and J 0 bases, leaving 14 bases between the germline ends. Germline V gives CDR1 SGHTA, CDR2 FQGNSA. The CDR3 here is CASSPEGPRSYEQYF. As DNA, the CDR3 is TGTGCCAGCAGCCCCGAGGGACCCCGCTCCTACGAGCAGTACTTC.

This clone came up once. The chain joins TRBV5-8 to TRBJ2-7; 11 bases align to TRBD2. The CDR3 sequence is 16 residues long. Germline assignment: CDR1 SGHTS and CDR2 YDEGEE. After removal of 3 bases from V and 6 bases from J, the junction contained 11 bases not matched to a gene. CDR3 amino acids: CASSWGLTSGKVEQYF. The CDR3 DNA sequence: TGTGCCAGCAGCTGGGGGTTGACTAGCGGGAAGGTCGAGCAGTACTTC.

The CDR3 loop reads CASSAESIAGGAYNEQFF. CDR3 nucleotide sequence: TGTGCCAGCAGCGCCGAGTCTATAGCGGGAGGGGCCTACAATGAGCAGTTCTTC. V usage is TRBV9 and J usage is TRBJ2-1; 11 bases line up with TRBD2. The length of the CDR3 is 18 residues. V dropped 3 bases and J dropped 2; count of bases not matched to a gene: 10. CDR1 and CDR2 from the germline V gene are SGDLS and YYNGEE.

The chain carries TRBV21-1 and TRBJ1-5. TRBV21-1 is an annotated pseudogene. The CDR3 has 12 residues. CDR3 sequence (DNA): TGTGCCAGCAACCCCTTAGGTCAGCCCCAGCATTTT. Protein sequence: CASNPLGQPQHF.

The chain has TRBV4-1 and TRBJ2-1, with 9 bases matching TRBD2. The ends lost 0 bases at V and 7 bases at J; junction bases unmatched: 13. The germline V gene has CDR1 MGHRA and CDR2 YSYEKL. The length of the CDR3 is 18 residues. The CDR3 region has the DNA TGCGCCAGCAGCCAAGATCTAGTCTTCGAGCGGGAGGAGAATGAGCAGTTCTTC. It is translated as CASSQDLVFEREENEQFF.

The rearrangement joins TRBV19 to TRBJ1-2; D perhaps matches TRBD1 (6 bases). CDR3 length: 14 amino acids. CDR1 is LNHDA, CDR2 SQIVND, per germline (reference sequence). The germline V and J ends were trimmed by 7 bases and 0 bases, with 12 bases remaining between them. This CDR3 reads CASNLDSSNYGYTF. Here the CDR3 DNA reads TGTGCCAGTAACCTGGACAGCTCTAACTATGGCTACACCTTC.

To note about this clone: The same CDR3 also results from other DNA sequences found in this sample. The chain couples TRBV6-5 to TRBJ2-1; D uncertain. The V and J ends lost 6 bases and 7 bases respectively, with 16 bases between them. The germline CDR1 and CDR2 sequences are MNHEY and SVGAGI. The CDR3 runs to 14 residues. In nucleotides, the CDR3 is TGTGCCAGCAGCCCCCCTGGGTCAGATAATGAGCAGTTCTTC. This translates into CASSPPGSDNEQFF.

This chain uses TRBV4-3 with TRBJ2-1; perhaps TRBD2 as D (7 bases). V was shortened by 5 bases and J by 5 bases, with 22 bases between the two germline ends. The CDR3 extends over 17 amino acids. The germline V gene encodes CDR1 LGHNA and CDR2 YSLEER. The CDR3 protein is CASSLRDAGEGNNEQFF. In DNA form, the CDR3 reads TGCGCCAGCAGCTTAAGGGACGCAGGGGAGGGGAACAATGAGCAGTTCTTC.

The chain combines TRBV20-1 with TRBJ2-7; D is undetermined. The CDR3 covers 11 residues. Germline CDR1 DFQATT, CDR2 SNEGSKA (reference sequence). Trimming removed 4 bases at V and 0 bases at J, with 4 bases between. In DNA, the CDR3 is TGCAGTGCTAAGAGCTCCTACGAGCAGTACTTC. This encodes CSAKSSYEQYF.

This clone appeared a single time. The V and J genes are TRBV4-3 and TRBJ2-7; no clear D gene. V lost 7 bases to trimming and J lost 3 bases, with 10 bases between them. This CDR3 contains 12 residues. Germline V CDR1 and CDR2: LGHNA, YSLEER. This CDR3 reads CASTGPIYEQYF. CDR3 bases: TGCGCCAGCACGGGCCCGATCTACGAGCAGTACTTC.

This chain connects TRBV29-1 to TRBJ2-7; D uncertain. Germline V gives CDR1 SQVTM, CDR2 ANQGSEA. V was cut by 1 base and J by 0 bases, with 4 bases left in between. The CDR3 runs 12 residues. The CDR3 DNA reads as TGCAGCGTTGAAGGAGCCTCCTACGAGCAGTACTTC. Translated: CSVEGASYEQYF.

The chain joins TRBV18 to TRBJ1-4, with D maybe TRBD1 (6 bases). CDR3 length equals 15 residues. The V end was cut by 3 bases, the J end by 2 bases, with 10 bases between. CDR1 and CDR2 from the germline V gene are KGHSH and LQKENI. CDR3 coding DNA: TGTGCCAGCTCACCGACCCAGGGGACTAATGAAAAACTGTTTTTT. Translating it yields CASSPTQGTNEKLFF. Full variable domain (remainder filled in from reference TRBV18 and TRBJ1-4): NAGVMQNPRHLVRRRGQEARLRCSPMKGHSHVYWYRQLPEEGLKFMVYLQKENIIDESGMPKERFSAEFPKEGPSILRIQQVVRGDSAAYFCASSPTQGTNEKLFFGSGTQLSVL.

The chain has TRBV4-2 and TRBJ1-5; TRBD1 agrees at 9 bases. The V gene's germline CDR1 is LGHNA and CDR2 YNFKEQ. After removal of 4 bases from V and 1 base from J, the junction contained 14 bases not matched to a gene. The CDR3 extends over 19 amino acids. The CDR3 bases are TGTGCCAGCAGCCTTACAGGGGGCAAGGGGCATAGAAGCAATCAGCCCCAGCATTTT. Protein sequence: CASSLTGGKGHRSNQPQHF.

The genes are TRBV7-2 and TRBJ1-1; the D is unclear. Germline V lookup: CDR1 SGHTA, CDR2 FQGNSA. This CDR3 is built from 14 residues. Trimming stripped 3 bases from V and 1 base from J, with 9 bases between. CDR3 sequence (DNA): TGTGCCAGCAGCTTTGGGCCCGGGAACACTGAAGCTTTCTTT. It codes for CASSFGPGNTEAFF.

The chain links TRBV7-2 to TRBJ2-1; the D is unclear. The CDR3 loop spans 13 amino acids. The V gene's germline CDR1 is SGHTA and CDR2 FQGNSA. V was shortened by 5 bases and J by 6 bases, with 11 bases between the two germline ends. CDR3 amino acids: CASSPDWPNEQFF. In DNA, the CDR3 is TGTGCCAGCAGCCCAGACTGGCCCAATGAGCAGTTCTTC.

The chain carries TRBV27 and TRBJ2-5, with no clear D. Germline V gives CDR1 MNHEY, CDR2 SMNVEV (reference sequence). V dropped 5 bases and J dropped 2 bases, with 9 bases sitting between them. The CDR3 consists of 13 residues. CDR3 nucleotide sequence: TGTGCCAGCAGTCCCCGGATTCAAGAGACCCAGTACTTC. Translated, it gives CASSPRIQETQYF.

This rearrangement joins TRBV6-1 to TRBJ2-1; possibly TRBD2 for D (5 bases). Between the trimmed V and J ends, which lost 6 bases and 1 base, there was a span of 10 bases. In germline, CDR1 is MNHNS, CDR2 SASEGT. The CDR3 spans 14 residues. In DNA form, the CDR3 reads TGTGCCAGCAGCGTCCGGGGTTCCTACAATGAGCAGTTCTTC. It specifies CASSVRGSYNEQFF.